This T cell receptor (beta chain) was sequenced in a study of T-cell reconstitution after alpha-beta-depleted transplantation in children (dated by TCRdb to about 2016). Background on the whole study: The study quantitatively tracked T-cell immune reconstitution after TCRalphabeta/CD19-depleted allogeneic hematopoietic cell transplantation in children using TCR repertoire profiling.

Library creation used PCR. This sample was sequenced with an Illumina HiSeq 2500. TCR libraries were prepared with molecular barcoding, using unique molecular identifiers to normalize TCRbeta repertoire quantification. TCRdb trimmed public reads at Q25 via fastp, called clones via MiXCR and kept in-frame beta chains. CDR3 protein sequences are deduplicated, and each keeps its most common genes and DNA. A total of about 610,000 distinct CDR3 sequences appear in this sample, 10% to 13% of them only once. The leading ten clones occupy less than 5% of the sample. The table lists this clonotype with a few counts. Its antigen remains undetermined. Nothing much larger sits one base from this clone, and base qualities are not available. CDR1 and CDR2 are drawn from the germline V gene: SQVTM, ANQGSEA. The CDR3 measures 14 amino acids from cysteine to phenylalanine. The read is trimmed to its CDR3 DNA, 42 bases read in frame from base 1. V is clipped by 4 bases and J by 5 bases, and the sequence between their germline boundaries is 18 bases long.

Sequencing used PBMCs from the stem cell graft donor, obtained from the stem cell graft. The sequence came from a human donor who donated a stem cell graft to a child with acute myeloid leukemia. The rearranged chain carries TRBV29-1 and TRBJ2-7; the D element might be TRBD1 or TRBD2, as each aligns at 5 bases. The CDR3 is CSVVRTGAGHEQYF. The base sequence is TGCAGCGTTGTCCGGACCGGGGCCGGGCACGAGCAGTACTTC.